Listed below are T cell receptor beta chains from one sample, sequenced in a study of cytomegalovirus exposure and HLA in healthy donors. The repertoire was sequenced with immunoSEQ multiplex PCR; TCRdb's copy has only in-frame clones and lacks some. The sample consists of around 200,000 clones, 86% of them appearing once. The specimen was PBMCs. All receptors derive from a woman aged 25 to 39 in good health and CMV-seronegative. Each CDR3 is given without its conserved first and last residue.

v_gene: TRBV6-1
j_gene: TRBJ2-7
CDR3aa: ASSEASGRAYEQY

v_gene: TRBV5-1
j_gene: TRBJ2-7
CDR3aa: ASSYSNRGTYEQY

v_gene: TRBV7-9
j_gene: TRBJ1-4
CDR3aa: ASSTSGTGDEKLF

v_gene: TRBV5-1
j_gene: TRBJ2-7
CDR3aa: ASSLGLYEQY

v_gene: TRBV23-1
j_gene: TRBJ2-7
CDR3aa: ASSQSVPTRLYEQY

v_gene: TRBV7-9
j_gene: TRBJ2-3
CDR3aa: ASSLGTPSIDTQY

v_gene: TRBV5-1
j_gene: TRBJ2-3
CDR3aa: ASSLEQTTDTQY

v_gene: TRBV27
j_gene: TRBJ1-1
CDR3aa: ASSLSFGGSGTEAF

v_gene: TRBV27
j_gene: TRBJ2-1
CDR3aa: ASSLSPGTGRNEQF

v_gene: TRBV25-1
j_gene: TRBJ2-7
CDR3aa: ASSWGRLSSYEQY

v_gene: TRBV9
j_gene: TRBJ1-4
CDR3aa: ASSVGAREGEKLF

v_gene: TRBV19
j_gene: TRBJ2-2
CDR3aa: ASSWTGEGELF

v_gene: TRBV19
j_gene: TRBJ2-7
CDR3aa: ASSGPRTSGGDEQY

v_gene: TRBV7-9
j_gene: TRBJ2-2
CDR3aa: ASSLTSAPNTGELF

v_gene: TRBV9
j_gene: TRBJ2-5
CDR3aa: ASSETSGSETQY

v_gene: TRBV29-1
j_gene: TRBJ2-7
CDR3aa: SVRGSSYEQY

v_gene: TRBV5-5
j_gene: TRBJ2-1
CDR3aa: ASSFRDYPGYEQF

v_gene: TRBV5-1
j_gene: TRBJ1-1
CDR3aa: ASSLAGQNTEAF

v_gene: TRBV5-6
j_gene: TRBJ2-4
CDR3aa: ASSSKGYIQY

v_gene: TRBV5-6
j_gene: TRBJ1-2
CDR3aa: ASVGGETWSRDQDGYT

v_gene: TRBV7-8
j_gene: TRBJ1-1
CDR3aa: ASSLGGRLGTEAF

v_gene: TRBV2
j_gene: TRBJ1-2
CDR3aa: ASSVAFYGYT

v_gene: TRBV27
j_gene: TRBJ2-7
CDR3aa: ASGAGSSYEQY